The clone carrying this T cell receptor (beta chain) was seen more than once but under ten times. The germline CDR1 and CDR2 sequences are DFQATT and SNEGSKA (reference sequence). This CDR3 spans 15 amino acids. Trimming took off 5 bases at V and 4 bases at J, with 21 bases between the two ends. This record comes from a study of blood T cells in healthy people across ages. A sample-barcoded 5' primer and a J-beta primer mix were used in a second PCR of roughly 6 to 11 cycles. A single record per CDR3 protein comes from TCRdb applying MiXCR to the 5' RACE reads. Of fewer than 900,000 distinct CDR3 sequences listed, about half are singletons.

The sequenced material came from blood. The V gene is TRBV20-1, the J gene TRBJ2-7, with TRBD1 as a possible D gene (6 bases). This TCR came from a woman aged 60-70 years in good health. DNA of the CDR3: TGCAGTGCTCACAAGGGGGACGGGTTTATTTACGAGCAGTACTTC. This codes for CSAHKGDGFIYEQYF.